A selection of T cell receptor beta chains follows, all from one sample in a study of cytomegalovirus exposure and HLA in healthy donors. Here immunoSEQ multiplex PCR was the method, and the copy in TCRdb shows in-frame clones only, minus some. The data show some 150,000 clones, under 85% seen once. Sample: PBMCs. The receptors shown here come from a woman aged 35 to 49 in good health and CMV-seropositive. The CDR3 runs from the conserved cysteine through the conserved F or W.

>TRBJ1-1|TRBV6-5
CASSTLGANTEAFF
>TRBJ1-2|TRBV19
CASSILGSYGYTF
>TRBJ2-1|TRBV7-9
CASSSLTGGGEQFF
>TRBJ2-1|TRBV9
CASSSQGQGIEQFF
>TRBJ2-2|TRBV19
CASSVQGAAGELFF
>TRBJ2-2|TRBV5-4
CASGRGDTGELFF
>TRBJ1-1|TRBV5-1
CASSRQAGGNTEAFF
>TRBJ2-2|TRBV27
CASSLGQGGGELFF
>TRBJ1-1|TRBV29-1
CSGDVAEAFF
>TRBJ2-2|TRBV2
CASNRQGTGGELFF
>TRBJ1-6|TRBV2
CGSGQMDNSPLHF
>TRBJ1-5|TRBV18
CASSPPGGGPSNQPQHF
>TRBJ1-4|TRBV7-9
CASSSDSLNEKLFF
>TRBJ2-5|TRBV30
CAWSVLGEGTAETQYF
>TRBJ1-3|TRBV5-1
CASSEDFVSGNTIYF
>TRBJ1-2|TRBV2
CASSRARDRGYYTF
>TRBJ2-2|TRBV7-5
CVRSSQNTGELFF
>TRBJ2-7|TRBV18
CASSLQGAGASYEQYF
>TRBJ2-1|TRBV10-1
CASSDRVVDEQFF
>TRBJ1-2|TRBV28
CASSFDRAPYGYTF
>TRBJ2-4|TRBV5-4
CASSLTGDAKNIQYF
>TRBJ2-7|TRBV2
CASSEQLAGVRKQYF
>TRBJ2-7|TRBV4-1
CASSQDGTSGGYEQYF
>TRBJ1-1|TRBV6-1
CASSHTANTEAFF
>TRBJ1-1|TRBV27
CATREEAEAFF
>TRBJ1-2|TRBV4-2
CASSPPGTTYGYTF
>TRBJ1-2|TRBV18
CASSLTNDRGLGYTF